This T cell receptor beta chain was sequenced for a study of regulatory T cells in long-lasting Graves disease. Regarding the study as a whole: Patients with persistent disease shared 2,700 or so public clonotypes, outpacing the 966 shared by new patients. TRBV28 was favored in persistent disease, as were TRBJ1-2 and TRBJ2-5.

Losses at the gene ends were 2 bases for V and 4 bases for J; bases not matched to a gene: 9. CDR3 length equals 17 residues. Germline V gene data show CDR1 as DFQATT and CDR2 as SNEGSKA (reference sequence). This clonotype was counted many times. Its antigen remains unknown. Time point here: persistent/refractory GD, antithyroid drugs over 5 years with positive TRAb. Following extraction of RNA from PBMCs, that RNA was used to make the TCR library. American Thyroid Association guidelines defined Graves' disease diagnosis. The EDTA tubes were filled with about 10 milliliters of drawn peripheral blood. CDR3 regions were amplified by Arm-PCR using iRepertoire HTBI primers to build TCR beta libraries. TCRdb processed the multiplex PCR reads anew with MiXCR; each CDR3 protein has one entry. This table holds approximately 690,000 distinct CDR3 sequences, roughly 30% found once.

This clonotype was obtained from a female donor with Graves disease. J is TRBJ2-5 and V is TRBV20-1; 14 nucleotides agree with TRBD2. Material: peripheral blood mononuclear cells (PBMCs), obtained when the disease was refractory, from a patient treated with antithyroid drugs. The DNA of the CDR3 is TGCAGTGCTAGATCCCCCAAGGGGACTAGCGGGAGAGAGACCCAGTACTTC. Its translation is CSARSPKGTSGRETQYF.